This entry features one TCR beta chain sequence. Its specificity is unknown. The CDR3 has 16 amino acids. The germline V gene has CDR1 SGHTA and CDR2 FQGTGA. J lost 8 bases, V lost 7 bases, and 15 bases had no gene match. This sample is part of a study of cytomegalovirus exposure and HLA in healthy donors. General study results and limits: Analysis was carried out at a later point, and it linked a missense DCLRE1C variant to TCR beta V- and J-gene trimming. For most TCR sequences rarity was the rule, although some public TCRs occurred in many donors.

Amplification used 60 Vbeta primers and 13 Jbeta primers. Under the authors' procedure: A follow-up analysis tallied 86 million or so unique TCR beta chains, some 11 million shared. Data came from immunoSEQ multiplex PCR; TCRdb stores just in-frame clones and leaves some out. V, J and clone size are taken as reported in that table, and D and trimming were inferred from the DNA itself. The sample has about 130,000 clones, 80% seen once. Sequencing was carried out using PBMCs. The sequence derives from a woman aged 40 to 50 in good health and CMV-seronegative. The chain joins TRBV7-3 to TRBJ2-1; 9 positions agree with TRBD2. The DNA for the CDR3 is TGTGCCAGCAACCTCCGGGGCGGGAGGGCCCTGGATGAGCAGTTCTTC. Its translation: CASNLRGGRALDEQFF.